The 20 T cell receptor beta chains in this list originate from one sample, sequenced in a study of T-cell reconstitution after alpha-beta-depleted transplantation in children. Preparation of the TCRbeta library used unique molecular identifiers. TCRdb reanalysed the PCR reads using MiXCR and keeps one entry per CDR3 protein. The sample lists just under 250,000 distinct CDR3 sequences, 25% occurring once. The sample in question was PBMCs, obtained before TCRalphabeta/CD19-depleted stem cell transplant. The receptors were gathered from a girl between 2 and 10 years old with Fanconi anemia, due to receive a stem cell transplant.

V and J are TRBV20-1 and TRBJ2-7, with 7 nucleotides matching TRBD1. CDR3 length: 13 residues. Germline values: CDR1 DFQATT, CDR2 SNEGSKA (reference sequence). Losses at the gene ends were 4 bases for V and 4 bases for J; bases not matched to a gene: 7. The chain's CDR3 is CSANDRVGYEQYF. CDR3 sequence (DNA): TGCAGTGCTAATGACAGGGTGGGGTACGAGCAGTACTTC.

The chain recombines TRBV7-3 with TRBJ1-1, with D uncertain. Trimming stripped 0 bases from V and 3 bases from J, with 5 bases between. The germline CDR1 and CDR2 sequences are SGHTA and FQGTGA. The CDR3 contains 13 residues. CDR3 residues: CASSLTTYTEAFF. The CDR3 DNA reads as TGTGCCAGCAGCTTAACTACGTACACTGAAGCTTTCTTT.

This clonotype was seen ten or more times. This chain uses TRBV7-9 with TRBJ2-7, with no clear D. The germline V gene has CDR1 SEHNR and CDR2 FQNEAQ (reference sequence). The CDR3 has 14 amino acids. V was cut by 1 base and J by 3 bases, with 10 bases left in between. CDR3 residues: CASSLGASRYEQYF. The DNA for the CDR3 is TGTGCCAGCAGCTTAGGGGCCTCGCGCTACGAGCAGTACTTC. Full variable domain (missing parts from reference TRBV7-9 and TRBJ2-7): DTGVSQNPRHKITKRGQNVTFRCDPISEHNRLYWYRQTLGQGPEFLTYFQNEAQLEKSRLLSDRFSAERPKGSFSTLEIQRTEQGDSAMYLCASSLGASRYEQYFGPGTRLTVT.

This clonotype was recorded at least ten times. This rearrangement joins TRBV12-3 or TRBV12-4 to TRBJ2-1; 7 positions match TRBD1. With V trimmed by 6 bases and J by 5 bases, 16 bases remained unmatched. CDR3 size: 17 residues. The DNA for the CDR3 is TGTGCCAGCAGCCCCGTGAGAAACAGGGGACAAGACAATGAGCAGTTCTTC. This encodes CASSPVRNRGQDNEQFF.

At least ten counts were recorded for this clonotype. The V gene is TRBV6-5, the J gene TRBJ2-1; D ambiguous. V was cut by 7 bases and J by 7 bases, with 11 bases left in between. The CDR3 is 12 residues long. Germline assignment: CDR1 MNHEY and CDR2 SVGAGI. CDR3 protein: CASTDPQNEQFF. CDR3 nucleotide sequence: TGTGCCAGCACTGACCCCCAGAATGAGCAGTTCTTC.

Only a few counts were recorded for this clonotype. The V gene is TRBV7-9, the J gene TRBJ2-7, with a possible D match to TRBD2 (6 bases). There are 13 residues in the CDR3. Trimming shortened V by 8 bases and J by 3 bases, and 14 bases separated the two germline ends. Per the germline V gene, CDR1 is SEHNR and CDR2 is FQNEAQ (reference sequence). The CDR3 DNA reads as TGTGCCAGCTCGCCACCGGGACTCTACGAGCAGTACTTC. Amino acids: CASSPPGLYEQYF.

The CDR3 DNA follows: TGTGCCAGCAGCTTAGTTGCGGCGGGAGGGCCTGTCTACAATGAGCAGTTCTTC. Translating it yields CASSLVAAGGPVYNEQFF. This rearrangement joins TRBV11-2 to TRBJ2-1; 9 bases are a match to TRBD2. Trimming cost V 1 base and J 3 bases; bases outside gene matches: 10. CDR3 size: 18 residues. CDR1 is SGHAT, CDR2 FQNNGV, per germline.

There are a few counts of this clonotype. The rearrangement uses TRBV11-2 and TRBJ2-5, with 13 bases aligning to TRBD2. The V gene's germline CDR1 is SGHAT and CDR2 FQNNGV. Trimming removed 4 bases from V and 3 bases from J; junction bases left unmatched: 11. This CDR3 spans 18 amino acids. CDR3 loop: CASSSIMGLAGPKETQYF. Written as DNA, the CDR3 is TGTGCCAGCAGCTCAATTATGGGACTAGCGGGGCCAAAAGAGACCCAGTACTTC.

The chain uses TRBV20-1 and TRBJ1-2, with a weak D call TRBD1 (6 bases). The germline V and J ends were trimmed by 7 bases and 0 bases, with 9 bases remaining between them. CDR3 length: 12 residues. Germline-derived CDR1 and CDR2 are DFQATT and SNEGSKA (reference sequence). The CDR3 nucleotides read TGCAGTGGGGGGCGCACTAACTATGGCTACACCTTC. Translated, it gives CSGGRTNYGYTF.

The chain has TRBV20-1 and TRBJ2-1; 9 bases are shared with TRBD2. This CDR3 spans 19 amino acids. Germline V gene lookup returns CDR1 DFQATT and CDR2 SNEGSKA (reference sequence). J gave up 5 bases and V 3 bases, and 20 bases lay outside the gene matches. CDR3 sequence: CSASTNLAGPIDLNNEQFF. The DNA for the CDR3 is TGCAGTGCTAGTACTAACCTAGCGGGACCCATAGACCTAAACAATGAGCAGTTCTTC.

Many counts were recorded for this clonotype. This CDR3 reads CSVEGPQVGYTF. The CDR3 nucleotides read TGCAGCGTTGAGGGACCGCAGGTCGGCTACACCTTC. The chain carries TRBV29-1 and TRBJ1-2; maybe TRBD1 (5 bases). V lost 3 bases, J lost 8 bases, and 13 bases lay in between. The CDR3 length is 12 residues. The germline V gene has CDR1 SQVTM and CDR2 ANQGSEA.

The chain employs TRBV7-9 and TRBJ2-3, with D maybe TRBD1 (6 bases). V shed 3 bases and J shed 4 bases, with 14 bases lying between them. CDR3 length equals 15 residues. Germline V gene lookup returns CDR1 SEHNR and CDR2 FQNEAQ (reference sequence). The CDR3, as DNA: TGTGCCAGCAGCTTCAGGGGTGAGTGGTCAGATACGCAGTATTTT. Translated: CASSFRGEWSDTQYF.

The chain combines TRBV10-3 with TRBJ2-7; possible D gene TRBD1, 5 bases. V shed 6 bases and J shed 4 bases, with 16 bases lying between them. The V gene's germline CDR1 is ENHRY and CDR2 SYGVKD. CDR3 length: 14 residues. In DNA, the CDR3 is TGTGCCATCAGAACAGGACAAGGGGTTTACGAGCAGTACTTC. This encodes CAIRTGQGVYEQYF.

The chain carries TRBV20-1 and TRBJ2-1, with D uncertain. CDR1 and CDR2 from the germline V gene are DFQATT and SNEGSKA (reference sequence). The CDR3 sequence is 16 residues long. CDR3 in amino acids: CQHLPLQARAHNEQFF. The DNA for the CDR3 is TGCCAGCACCTCCCGTTACAAGCGCGCGCGCACAATGAGCAGTTCTTC.

The gene calls are TRBV19 and TRBJ2-7; 10 nucleotides match TRBD1. The CDR3 runs to 14 residues. Germline values: CDR1 LNHDA, CDR2 SQIVND (reference sequence). The junction had 4 bases not matched to a gene; V was cut back by 5 bases and J by 3 bases. The CDR3 region has the DNA TGTGCCAGTAGTTTCGGGACAGGGGACTACGAGCAGTACTTC. Translation: CASSFGTGDYEQYF.

CDR3 bases: TGCGCCAGCAGCACCGGACTAGTGACAGAGACCCAGTACTTC. Amino acids: CASSTGLVTETQYF. The chain carries TRBV5-1 and TRBJ2-5; 7 bases fit TRBD2. The CDR3 extends over 14 amino acids. From germline, CDR1 is SGHRS and CDR2 YFSETQ. V was clipped by 4 bases and J by 4 bases; unmatched bases: 7.

The chain uses TRBV20-1 and TRBJ2-7, with 7 positions matching TRBD1. V shed 6 bases, J shed 0 bases, and the junction held 11 bases outside the gene matches. This CDR3 has 15 amino acids. Germline-derived CDR1 and CDR2 are DFQATT and SNEGSKA (reference sequence). The DNA of the CDR3 is TGCAGTGCAAACGACAGGGAGCGGTTCTCCTACGAGCAGTACTTC. Amino acids: CSANDRERFSYEQYF.

In this sample, this clonotype turned up many times. V and J are TRBV20-1 and TRBJ2-3; the D is unclear. Per the germline V gene, CDR1 is DFQATT and CDR2 is SNEGSKA (reference sequence). The CDR3 has 12 amino acids. CDR3 DNA: TGCAATTCCGCGCCGGGTGGATATACGCAGTATTTT. The encoded protein is CNSAPGGYTQYF.

This clonotype came up many times. The V call is TRBV7-3, the J call TRBJ2-2; 8 nucleotides line up with TRBD1. The V and J ends lost 2 bases and 2 bases, in that order; junction bases with no gene match: 7. From germline, CDR1 is SGHTA and CDR2 FQGTGA. CDR3 length: 17 residues. CDR3 amino acids: CASSLDPDRANTGELFF. CDR3 in DNA: TGTGCCAGCAGCTTAGACCCGGACAGGGCCAACACCGGGGAGCTGTTTTTT.

This clonotype was recorded at least ten times. The chain recombines TRBV29-1 with TRBJ2-2, with D unresolved. With 4 bases removed from V and 6 bases from J, the gap between germline ends came to 6 bases. CDR1 and CDR2 from the germline V gene are SQVTM and ANQGSEA. The CDR3 length is 11 residues. The CDR3 coding sequence is TGCAGCGTTGCTATGGCCGGGGAGCTGTTTTTT. Translation gives CSVAMAGELFF.